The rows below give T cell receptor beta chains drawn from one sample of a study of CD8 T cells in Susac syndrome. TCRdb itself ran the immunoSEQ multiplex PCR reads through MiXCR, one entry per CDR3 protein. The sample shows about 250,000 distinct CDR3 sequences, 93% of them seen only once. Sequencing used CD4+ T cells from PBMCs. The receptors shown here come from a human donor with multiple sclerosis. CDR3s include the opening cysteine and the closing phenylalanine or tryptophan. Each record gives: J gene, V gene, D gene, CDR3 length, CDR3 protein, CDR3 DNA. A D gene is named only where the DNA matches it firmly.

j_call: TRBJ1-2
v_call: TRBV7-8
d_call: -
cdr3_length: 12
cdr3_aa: CASSFADEGYTF
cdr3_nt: TGTGCCAGCAGCTTCGCGGACGAGGGCTACACCTTC

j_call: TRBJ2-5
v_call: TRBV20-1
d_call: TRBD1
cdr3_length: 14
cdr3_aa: CSATRTGAQETQYF
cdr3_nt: TGCAGTGCTACTAGGACAGGTGCCCAAGAGACCCAGTACTTC

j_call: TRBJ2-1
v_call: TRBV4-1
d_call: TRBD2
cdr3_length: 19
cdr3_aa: CASSKGPGLAATKDNEQFF
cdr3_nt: TGCGCCAGCAGCAAAGGGCCGGGACTAGCCGCTACAAAGGACAATGAGCAGTTCTTC

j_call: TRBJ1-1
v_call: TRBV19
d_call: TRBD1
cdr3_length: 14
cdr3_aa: CASSIQQGTTEAFF
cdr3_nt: TGTGCCAGTAGTATCCAACAGGGGACCACTGAAGCTTTCTTT

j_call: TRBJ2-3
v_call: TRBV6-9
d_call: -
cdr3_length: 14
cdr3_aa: CASSYLRCADTQYF
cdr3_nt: TGTGCCAGCAGTTACTTGCGCTGCGCAGATACGCAGTATTTT

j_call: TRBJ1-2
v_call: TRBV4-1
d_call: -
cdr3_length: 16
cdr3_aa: CASSQDWGRGLDGYTF
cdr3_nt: TGCGCCAGCAGCCAAGATTGGGGCAGGGGTTTGGATGGCTACACCTTC

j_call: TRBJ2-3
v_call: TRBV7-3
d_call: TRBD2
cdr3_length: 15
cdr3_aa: CASRQRGGSTDTQYF
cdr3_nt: TGTGCCAGCAGGCAACGGGGGGGCAGCACAGATACGCAGTATTTT

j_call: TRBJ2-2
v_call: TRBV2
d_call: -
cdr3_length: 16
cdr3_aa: CASSQGRVGPTGELFF
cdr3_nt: TGTGCCAGCAGCCAAGGGCGCGTTGGGCCAACCGGGGAGCTGTTTTTT

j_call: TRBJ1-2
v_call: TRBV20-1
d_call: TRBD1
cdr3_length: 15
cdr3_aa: CSARDLGQEGYGYTF
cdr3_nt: TGCAGTGCTAGAGATCTGGGACAGGAGGGCTATGGCTACACCTTC

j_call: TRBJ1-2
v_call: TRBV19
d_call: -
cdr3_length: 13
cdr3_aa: CASSIQLRDGYTF
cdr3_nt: TGTGCCAGTAGTATACAGCTGCGGGATGGCTACACCTTC

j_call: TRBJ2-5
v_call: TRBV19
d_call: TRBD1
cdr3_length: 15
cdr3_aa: CASSIGGQGGETQYF
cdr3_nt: TGTGCCAGTAGTATAGGAGGACAGGGAGGCGAGACCCAGTACTTC

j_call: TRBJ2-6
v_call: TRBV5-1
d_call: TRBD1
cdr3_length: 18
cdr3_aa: CASSLAGTAAAGANVLTF
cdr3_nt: TGCGCCAGCAGCTTGGCCGGGACAGCCGCGGCTGGGGCCAACGTCCTGACTTTC

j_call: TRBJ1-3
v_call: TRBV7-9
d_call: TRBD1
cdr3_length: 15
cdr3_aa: CASSSTGLAGNTIYF
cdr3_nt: TGTGCCAGCAGCTCGACAGGGCTTGCCGGAAACACCATATATTTT